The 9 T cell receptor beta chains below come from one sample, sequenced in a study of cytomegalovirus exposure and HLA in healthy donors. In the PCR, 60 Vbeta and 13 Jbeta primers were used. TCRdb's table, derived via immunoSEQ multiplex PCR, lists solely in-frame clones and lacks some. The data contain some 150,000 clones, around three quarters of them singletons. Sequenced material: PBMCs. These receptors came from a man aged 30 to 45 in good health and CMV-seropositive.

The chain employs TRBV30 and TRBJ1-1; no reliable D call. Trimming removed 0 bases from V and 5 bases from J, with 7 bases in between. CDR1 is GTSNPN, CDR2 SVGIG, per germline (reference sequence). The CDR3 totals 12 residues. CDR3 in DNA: TGTGCCTGGAGTGTCCGGGGTACTGAAGCTTTCTTT. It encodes CAWSVRGTEAFF.

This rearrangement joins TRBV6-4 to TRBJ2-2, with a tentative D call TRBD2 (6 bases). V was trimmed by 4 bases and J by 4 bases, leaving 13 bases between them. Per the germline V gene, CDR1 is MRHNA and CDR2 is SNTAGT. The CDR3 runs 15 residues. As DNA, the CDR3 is TGTGCCAGCAGTGCGGCCGGGGGTGGCACCGGGGAGCTGTTTTTT. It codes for CASSAAGGGTGELFF.

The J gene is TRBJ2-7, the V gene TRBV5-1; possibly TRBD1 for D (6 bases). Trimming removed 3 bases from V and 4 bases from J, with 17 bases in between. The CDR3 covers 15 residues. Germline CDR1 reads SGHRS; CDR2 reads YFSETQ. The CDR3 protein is CASSSTAGAGYEQYF. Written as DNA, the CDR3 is TGCGCCAGCAGCTCGACTGCAGGGGCTGGATACGAGCAGTACTTC.

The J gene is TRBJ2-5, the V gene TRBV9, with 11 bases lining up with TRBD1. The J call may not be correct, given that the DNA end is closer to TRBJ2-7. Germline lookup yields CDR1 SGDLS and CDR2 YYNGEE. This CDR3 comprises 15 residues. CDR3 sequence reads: CASSVDRTGGLEQYF. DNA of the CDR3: TGTGCCAGCAGCGTAGACCGGACAGGGGGCCTCGAGCAGTACTTC.

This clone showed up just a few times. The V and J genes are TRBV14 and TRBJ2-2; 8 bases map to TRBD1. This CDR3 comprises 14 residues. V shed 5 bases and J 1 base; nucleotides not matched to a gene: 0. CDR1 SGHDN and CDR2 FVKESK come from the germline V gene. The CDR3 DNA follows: TGTGCCAGCAGCGGACAGGGGAACACCGGGGAGCTGTTTTTT. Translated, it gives CASSGQGNTGELFF.

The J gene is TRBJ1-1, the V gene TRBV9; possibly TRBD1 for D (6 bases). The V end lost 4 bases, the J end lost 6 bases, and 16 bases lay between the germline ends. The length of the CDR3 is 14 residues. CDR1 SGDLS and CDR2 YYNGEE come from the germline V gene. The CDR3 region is CASSRGGAESEAFF. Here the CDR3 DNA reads TGTGCCAGCAGCCGCGGGGGGGCAGAGTCTGAAGCTTTCTTT.

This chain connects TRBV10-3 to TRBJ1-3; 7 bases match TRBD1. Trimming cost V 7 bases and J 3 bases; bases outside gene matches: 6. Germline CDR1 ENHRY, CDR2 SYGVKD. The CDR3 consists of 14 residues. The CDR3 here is CAIIDRADGNTIYF. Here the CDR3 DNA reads TGTGCCATCATCGACAGGGCGGATGGAAACACCATATATTTT.

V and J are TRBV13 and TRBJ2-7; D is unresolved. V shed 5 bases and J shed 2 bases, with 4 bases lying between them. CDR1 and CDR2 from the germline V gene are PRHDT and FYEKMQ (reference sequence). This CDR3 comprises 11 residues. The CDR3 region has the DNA TGTGCCAGCAGCCTAACCTACGAGCAGTACTTC. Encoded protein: CASSLTYEQYF.

CDR3 nucleotides: TGCGCCAGCAGCTCGCTGGACAGGGACCAAGAGACCCAGTACTTC. The encoded protein is CASSSLDRDQETQYF. This chain uses TRBV5-1 with TRBJ2-5; 8 bases are shared with TRBD1. V lost 3 bases to trimming and J lost 0 bases; unmatched junction nucleotides: 4. Germline values: CDR1 SGHRS, CDR2 YFSETQ. The CDR3 consists of 15 residues.